This TCR beta chain was observed in a study of blood T cell repertoires in COVID-19. Trimming removed 4 bases from V and 0 bases from J; junction bases left unmatched: 10. CDR3 size: 18 residues. Germline loops: CDR1 SGHTA, CDR2 FQGNSA. In the original processing: Reference gene primers were amplified, and this amplification served to estimate nucleated cell counts. Clones were sequenced by immunoSEQ multiplex PCR, and TCRdb holds only the in-frame ones, with some missing. V, J and clone size were drawn from that table, and D and trimming were deduced from the DNA. The repertoire holds roughly 87,000 clones, with about 83% as singletons.

Sample: peripheral blood. The sequence came from a man between 45 and 60 years old with active COVID-19. This chain uses TRBV7-2 with TRBJ2-3, with 10 positions matching TRBD2. The CDR3 reads CASSSRLTTSGSTDTQYF. The DNA for the CDR3 is TGTGCCAGCAGCTCTCGCCTTACGACTAGCGGGAGCACAGATACGCAGTATTTT.